This T cell receptor beta chain was recorded in a study of identical twins. Study-wide points: Within cord blood, abundant beta clonotypes carried fewer insertions, but memory repertoires showed no such trend.

A word on this clonotype: The antigen remains undetermined.

The V end lost 4 bases, the J end lost 0 bases, and 10 bases lay between the germline ends. This CDR3 spans 15 amino acids. Germline V gene sequence: CDR1 SGHRS, CDR2 YFSETQ. TCRdb re-derived calls from the 5' RACE reads in MiXCR, one entry per CDR3 protein. Here the sample spans hundreds of thousands of distinct CDR3 sequences, 9% to 15% being singletons. The same data also went into a second study, on yellow fever vaccine responses in identical twins.

This receptor was identified in a woman aged 18 to 35 in good health. The V gene is TRBV5-1, the J gene TRBJ2-2; TRBD1 or TRBD2 may be the D gene (5 bases each). Sequenced material: PBMCs. This CDR3 is CASSRDAANTGELFF. DNA for the CDR3: TGCGCCAGCAGCCGGGACGCCGCGAACACCGGGGAGCTGTTTTTT.